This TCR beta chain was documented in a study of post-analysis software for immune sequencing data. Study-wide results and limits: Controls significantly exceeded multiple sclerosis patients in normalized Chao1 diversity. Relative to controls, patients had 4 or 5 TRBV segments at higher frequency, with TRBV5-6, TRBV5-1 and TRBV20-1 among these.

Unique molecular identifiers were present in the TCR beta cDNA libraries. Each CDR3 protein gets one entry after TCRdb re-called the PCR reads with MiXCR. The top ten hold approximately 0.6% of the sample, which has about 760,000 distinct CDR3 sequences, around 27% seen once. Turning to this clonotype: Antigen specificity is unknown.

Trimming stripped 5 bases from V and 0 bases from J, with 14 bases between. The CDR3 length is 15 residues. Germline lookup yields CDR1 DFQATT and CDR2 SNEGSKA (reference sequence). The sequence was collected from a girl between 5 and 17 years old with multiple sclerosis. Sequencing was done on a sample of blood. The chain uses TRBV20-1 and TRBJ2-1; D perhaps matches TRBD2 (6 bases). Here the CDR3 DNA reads TGCAGTGCTCGCCGACTAGAGAGCTCCTACAATGAGCAGTTCTTC. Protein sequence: CSARRLESSYNEQFF.